The clone carrying this T cell receptor (beta chain) was counted a few times. The data were obtained in a study of blood T cell repertoires in COVID-19. Study-wide context: Both acute and convalescent COVID-19 samples were obtained from the United States, Italy and Spain. PBMCs, B-cell-depleted T cells, or T cells provided the cDNA or gDNA that made up the material.

In the source study's methods: Reference gene primer amplification yielded estimated nucleated cell counts. Clones were read by immunoSEQ multiplex PCR, and TCRdb kept only the in-frame ones, dropping some. V and J calls and clone size are given by that table; D and trimming were obtained from the DNA. The data show about 36,000 clones, roughly 80% seen once. V lost 4 bases, J lost 5 bases, and 20 bases stayed unmatched. Germline CDR1 reads MNHNS; CDR2 reads SASEGT. The CDR3 loop spans 19 amino acids. The receptor's source is a man aged 55 to 70 with active COVID-19. V is TRBV6-1 and J is TRBJ1-2, with 9 bases aligning to TRBD1. The sample was peripheral blood. The CDR3 sequence: CASSGGRWAAGQGSYGYTF. CDR3 bases: TGTGCCAGCAGTGGAGGTCGCTGGGCTGCGGGACAGGGTTCGTATGGCTACACCTTC.